This TCR beta chain stems from a study of PD-1 blockade in mismatch repair-deficient tumors. Regarding the study as a whole: Tumor-resident clones, often absent from pretreatment blood, expanded after pembrolizumab and then contracted.

Method: immunoSEQ multiplex PCR; TCRdb's copy keeps in-frame clones and lacks some. The table has under 95,000 clones, roughly 80% seen once. About this clone itself: Its antigen is not identified.

The length of the CDR3 is 15 residues. Germline values: CDR1 SGHNT, CDR2 YYREEE (reference sequence). V was clipped by 3 bases and J by 3 bases, with 16 bases between them. This chain uses TRBV5-4 with TRBJ2-7, with TRBD2 as a possible D gene (6 bases). The TCR comes from an adult with mismatch repair-deficient cancer. Specimen: peripheral blood, collected 44 weeks after starting pembrolizumab. The CDR3 region is CASSSNRERRYEQYF. CDR3 bases: TGTGCCAGCAGCTCAAACCGGGAGCGACGCTACGAGCAGTACTTC.